Below, 31 T cell receptor beta chains from the same sample are listed, as sequenced in a study of T-cell reconstitution after alpha-beta-depleted transplantation in children. Preparation of the TCRbeta library used unique molecular identifiers. TCRdb re-called the PCR reads through MiXCR, storing one row per CDR3 protein. The data contain fewer than 750,000 distinct CDR3 sequences, 23% of them singletons. This specimen was PBMCs, mostly from graft donor cells, taken 360 days after TCRalphabeta/CD19-depleted stem cell transplant. The receptors shown here come from a boy under two years old who had a stem cell transplant for acute myeloid leukemia, so the T cells may come from the graft donor.

This chain joins TRBV9 and TRBJ2-3, with 7 bases matching TRBD1. This CDR3 contains 16 residues. Germline CDR1 SGDLS, CDR2 YYNGEE. Unmatched junction bases numbered 9, after V lost 3 bases and J lost 2 bases. The CDR3 nucleotides are TGTGCCAGCAGCGACCGGGACAGCTTTTTCACAGATACGCAGTATTTT. This gives the protein CASSDRDSFFTDTQYF. The full variable domain, completed using reference TRBV9 and TRBJ2-3, is DSGVTQTPKHLITATGQRVTLRCSPRSGDLSVYWYQQSLDQGLQFLIQYYNGEERAKGNILERFSAQQFPDLHSELNLSSLELGDSALYFCASSDRDSFFTDTQYFGPGTRLTVL.

This clonotype was counted at least ten times. This chain links TRBV6-5 with TRBJ2-1; 10 bases match TRBD2. Germline CDR1 reads MNHEY; CDR2 reads SVGAGI. This CDR3 spans 16 amino acids. The J segment lost 5 bases and the V segment lost 5 bases, leaving 9 bases of the junction unmatched. The CDR3 reads CASSSILAGQDNEQFF. In DNA, the CDR3 is TGTGCCAGCAGTAGTATACTAGCGGGGCAGGACAATGAGCAGTTCTTC.

The rearrangement joins TRBV11-2 to TRBJ2-5; D is ambiguous. The germline V gene has CDR1 SGHAT and CDR2 FQNNGV. Deletions cut 0 bases from V and 4 bases from J, with 6 bases between. The CDR3 contains 13 residues. CDR3 DNA sequence: TGTGCCAGCAGCTTAGATTATCGAGAGACCCAGTACTTC. It encodes CASSLDYRETQYF. Variable domain in full (rest from reference TRBV11-2 and TRBJ2-5): EAGVAQSPRYKIIEKRQSVAFWCNPISGHATLYWYQQILGQGPKLLIQFQNNGVVDDSQLPKDRFSAERLKGVDSTLKIQPAKLEDSAVYLCASSLDYRETQYFGPGTRLLVL.

A few counts support this clonotype. The rearrangement links TRBV20-1 to TRBJ2-7; 10 bases line up with TRBD2. The CDR3 has 14 amino acids. CDR1 is DFQATT and CDR2 is SNEGSKA in the germline V gene (reference sequence). The trim removed 6 bases at V and 0 bases at J, leaving 5 bases unmatched. The CDR3 coding sequence is TGCAGTGCACTTAGCGGGGGGAGCTCCTACGAGCAGTACTTC. It encodes CSALSGGSSYEQYF.

The chain carries TRBV13 and TRBJ1-6, with TRBD1 as a possible D gene (6 bases). Germline assignment: CDR1 PRHDT and CDR2 FYEKMQ (reference sequence). V was cut by 3 bases and J by 7 bases, with 13 bases left in between. The length of the CDR3 is 15 residues. The CDR3 region has the DNA TGTGCCAGCAGCTTCCAGGGGAAAAACAATTCACCCCTCCACTTT. It translates to CASSFQGKNNSPLHF. Full variable domain (missing parts from reference TRBV13 and TRBJ1-6): AAGVIQSPRHLIKEKRETATLKCYPIPRHDTVYWYQQGPGQDPQFLISFYEKMQSDKGSIPDRFSAQQFSDYHSELNMSSLELGDSALYFCASSFQGKNNSPLHFGNGTRLTVT.

This clonotype occurred a few times. V usage is TRBV9 and J usage is TRBJ2-3, with 8 bases identical to TRBD2. CDR1 is SGDLS and CDR2 is YYNGEE in the germline V gene. Trimming took 2 bases from V and 6 from J; bases not matched to a gene: 5. This CDR3 contains 14 residues. CDR3 loop: CASSVGLAGDTQYF. CDR3 coding DNA: TGTGCCAGCAGCGTCGGGTTAGCGGGGGATACGCAGTATTTT.

This clonotype occurred a few times. The chain uses TRBV10-2 and TRBJ2-5; perhaps TRBD1 as D (6 bases). The germline gives CDR1 WSHSY, CDR2 SAAADI. CDR3 size: 14 residues. V shed 4 bases and J shed 2 bases, with 11 bases lying between them. CDR3 region: CASSVGGLQETQYF. CDR3 coding DNA: TGCGCCAGCAGTGTAGGGGGTCTTCAAGAGACCCAGTACTTC.

This clonotype was seen at least ten times. V usage is TRBV6-1 and J usage is TRBJ2-1; TRBD1 agrees at 10 bases. V lost 6 bases to trimming and J lost 7 bases; unmatched junction nucleotides: 6. The CDR3 runs to 14 residues. Germline CDR1 is MNHNS and CDR2 is SASEGT. The CDR3 here is CASRWDRGRNEQFF. For the CDR3, the DNA is TGTGCCAGCAGGTGGGACAGGGGAAGGAATGAGCAGTTCTTC.

This clonotype was seen repeatedly, ten times or more. V is TRBV6-1 and J is TRBJ2-7, with D perhaps matching TRBD2 (7 bases). Between the trimmed V and J ends, which lost 6 bases and 5 bases, there was a span of 20 bases. From germline, CDR1 is MNHNS and CDR2 SASEGT. This CDR3 has 15 amino acids. In DNA form, the CDR3 reads TGTGCCAGCAGCCTCGGATTGCGGGGGCTCGACGAGCAGTACGTC. Encoded protein: CASSLGLRGLDEQYV.

This chain uses TRBV6-2 or TRBV6-3 with TRBJ2-2; TRBD1 matches at 7 bases. V was clipped by 4 bases and J by 4 bases; unmatched bases: 9. CDR3 size: 16 residues. Germline CDR1 MNHEY, CDR2 SVGEGT. The CDR3 DNA reads TGTGCCAGCAGTTCTCCGACAGGGCGATCCACCGGGGAGCTGTTTTTT. Translation gives CASSSPTGRSTGELFF.

The gene calls are TRBV5-1 and TRBJ2-3; D uncertain. The V end lost 2 bases, the J end lost 2 bases, and 30 bases lay between the germline ends. Per the germline V gene, CDR1 is SGHRS and CDR2 is YFSETQ. The CDR3 is 21 amino acids. For the CDR3, the DNA is TGCGCCAGCAGCTTCCCCCGTGTTGAGGACCGGAGTGTCGTCTTCACAGATACGCAGTATTTT. This gives the protein CASSFPRVEDRSVVFTDTQYF. Full variable domain (remainder filled in from reference TRBV5-1 and TRBJ2-3): KAGVTQTPRYLIKTRGQQVTLSCSPISGHRSVSWYQQTPGQGLQFLFEYFSETQRNKGNFPGRFSGRQFSNSRSEMNVSTLELGDSALYLCASSFPRVEDRSVVFTDTQYFGPGTRLTVL.

This clonotype was picked up many times. The J gene is TRBJ2-7, the V gene TRBV7-9, with 7 bases matching TRBD1. Germline V lookup: CDR1 SEHNR, CDR2 FQNEAQ (reference sequence). The J segment lost 4 bases and the V segment lost 5 bases, leaving 11 bases of the junction unmatched. The CDR3 is 15 residues long. CDR3 protein: CASSQWDSEFYEQYF. CDR3 nucleotide sequence: TGTGCCAGCAGCCAGTGGGACAGCGAATTTTACGAGCAGTACTTC.

This clonotype has at least ten counts. This rearrangement joins TRBV7-8 to TRBJ2-5, with D possibly being TRBD2 (6 bases). From germline, CDR1 is SGHVS and CDR2 FQNEAQ. V was trimmed by 5 bases and J by 3 bases, leaving 13 bases between them. The CDR3 runs to 14 residues. CDR3: CASSPPGGEETQYF. CDR3 coding DNA: TGTGCCAGCAGCCCCCCCGGGGGAGAAGAGACCCAGTACTTC. The full variable domain, with the rest looked up from reference TRBV7-8 and TRBJ2-5, is GAGVSQSPRYKVAKRGQDVALRCDPISGHVSLFWYQQALGQGPEFLTYFQNEAQLDKSGLPSDRFFAERPEGSVSTLKIQRTQQEDSAVYLCASSPPGGEETQYFGPGTRLLVL.

This clonotype has more than one count but fewer than ten. This chain connects TRBV12-3 or TRBV12-4 to TRBJ2-5; TRBD1 or TRBD2 may be the D gene (5 bases each). V was trimmed by 8 bases and J by 5 bases, leaving 24 bases between them. The CDR3 is 16 amino acids. The CDR3 nucleotides read TGTGCCAGCGGGACGTCGGCCCCGTTCGGCGGGGAGACCCAGTACTTC. Translated: CASGTSAPFGGETQYF.

The chain couples TRBV4-3 to TRBJ2-7; D is ambiguous. The CDR3 is 15 residues long. CDR1 is LGHNA and CDR2 is YSLEER in the germline V gene. V was pared by 0 bases and J by 3 bases, with 12 bases between. The CDR3 DNA follows: TGCGCCAGCAGCCAAGATATGGAGTCCGTCTACGAGCAGTACTTC. Translation gives CASSQDMESVYEQYF.

The V and J genes are TRBV6-1 and TRBJ2-2; D perhaps matches TRBD2 (6 bases). The germline V and J ends were trimmed by 8 bases and 0 bases, with 10 bases remaining between them. This CDR3 is 14 amino acids long. Germline V gives CDR1 MNHNS, CDR2 SASEGT. CDR3 loop: CASGRGANTGELFF. The CDR3 DNA reads as TGTGCCAGCGGGCGGGGTGCGAACACCGGGGAGCTGTTTTTT.

This chain joins TRBV6-5 and TRBJ2-3; D perhaps matches TRBD1 (6 bases). Per the germline V gene, CDR1 is MNHEY and CDR2 is SVGAGI. V gave up 4 bases and J gave up 2 bases, with 10 bases separating them. The CDR3 is made up of 14 amino acids. The CDR3 is CASSSGVNTDTQYF. CDR3 bases: TGTGCCAGCAGTTCAGGGGTCAACACAGATACGCAGTATTTT.

This clonotype was observed a few times. A read error may produce the germline difference seen at one junction end. V and J are TRBV11-2 and TRBJ2-7, with D unresolved. Germline V gene lookup returns CDR1 SGHAT and CDR2 FQNNGV. The CDR3 spans 14 residues. The CDR3 DNA follows: TGTGCCAGCAGCCTAGACGGCCCGAGCATCGAGCAGTACTTC. It translates to CASSLDGPSIEQYF.

The table lists this clonotype with a few counts. The gene calls are TRBV12-5 and TRBJ2-3, with 7 positions matching TRBD2. V was clipped by 7 bases and J by 3 bases; unmatched bases: 10. This CDR3 has 15 residues. In germline, CDR1 is LGHNT, CDR2 FRNRAP. The CDR3 DNA is TGTGCTAGTGCCCTCGGGGGGAGGAGAACAGATACGCAGTATTTT. Translation gives CASALGGRRTDTQYF.

This clonotype was seen a single time. The chain uses TRBV20-1 and TRBJ1-4; unclear D gene. V lost 4 bases and J 13 bases, leaving 13 bases between the germline ends. Germline CDR1 DFQATT, CDR2 SNEGSKA (reference sequence). The CDR3 is 11 residues long. CDR3 coding DNA: TGCAGTGCTACATCAGTCGGGATACTGTTTTTT. Translating gives CSATSVGILFF.

This clonotype was observed many times. V usage is TRBV6-1 and J usage is TRBJ2-7; D assignment may be TRBD1 or TRBD2 (5 bases each). V lost 6 bases and J 4 bases, leaving 10 bases between the germline ends. Germline CDR1 and CDR2: MNHNS and SASEGT. This CDR3 has 12 residues. For the CDR3, the DNA is TGTGCCAGCAGGAGGGACCGATACGAGCAGTACGTC. Its translation is CASRRDRYEQYV.

Ten or more counts support this clonotype. The V gene is TRBV29-1, the J gene TRBJ2-5; no clear D. The CDR3 contains 13 residues. CDR1 is SQVTM and CDR2 is ANQGSEA in the germline V gene. V was shortened by 3 bases and J by 4 bases, with 12 bases between the two germline ends. The CDR3 loop reads CSVDGQRRETQYF. The CDR3 DNA reads TGCAGCGTTGATGGTCAGCGTAGAGAGACCCAGTACTTC.

Only a few counts were recorded for this clonotype. This chain links TRBV12-3 or TRBV12-4 with TRBJ2-7; no firm D call. This CDR3 region has 15 residues. Trimming took 2 bases from V and 2 from J, leaving 13 bases between them. The DNA of the CDR3 is TGTGCCAGCAGTTTAAGAGCGACACTAACCTACGAGCAGTACTTC. Translated, it gives CASSLRATLTYEQYF.

This clonotype was recorded a few times. The CDR3 is CASSLSPGTEQFF. CDR3 nucleotides: TGTGCCAGCAGCTTGTCCCCCGGCACTGAGCAGTTCTTC. The rearrangement links TRBV5-4 to TRBJ2-1, with D uncertain. CDR1 SGHNT and CDR2 YYREEE come from the germline V gene (reference sequence). The CDR3 has 13 residues. V was clipped by 1 base and J by 9 bases, with 11 bases between them.

The V call is TRBV25-1, the J call TRBJ2-1; the D gene could be TRBD1 or TRBD2 (5 bases each). The germline CDR1 and CDR2 sequences are MGHDK and SYGVNS. Trimming cost V 1 base and J 4 bases, with 11 bases left between them. CDR3 length: 15 residues. The CDR3 bases are TGTGCCAGCAGTGAATTAGGGACGAAGTACAATGAGCAGTTCTTC. This encodes CASSELGTKYNEQFF.

The chain has TRBV16 and TRBJ2-7; D remains ambiguous. CDR1 is KGHSY, CDR2 FQNENV, per germline. This CDR3 spans 12 amino acids. V was pared by 0 bases and J by 6 bases, with 6 bases between. CDR3 amino acids: CASSQSGVEQYV. In DNA, the CDR3 is TGTGCCAGCAGCCAATCTGGGGTCGAGCAGTACGTC.

As concerns this clonotype: A junction end diverges from the germline sequence, so it may reflect a read error. The chain uses TRBV10-3 and TRBJ2-1, with TRBD1 identical over 7 bases. The CDR3 consists of 11 residues. Germline V gene lookup returns CDR1 ENHRY and CDR2 SYGVKD. The CDR3 sequence is CAISRDRDEIF. CDR3 nucleotide sequence: TGTGCCATCAGTCGAGACAGGGATGAGATCTTC.

This chain uses TRBV18 with TRBJ1-5, with 7 bases matching TRBD1. After removal of 1 base from V and 4 bases from J, the junction contained 4 bases not matched to a gene. CDR3 length: 15 amino acids. Germline V gene lookup returns CDR1 KGHSH and CDR2 LQKENI. CDR3 protein: CASSPQRGQNQPQHF. CDR3 in DNA: TGTGCCAGCTCACCACAGAGGGGACAGAATCAGCCCCAGCATTTT. The complete variable domain, with remaining parts taken from reference TRBV18 and TRBJ1-5, reads NAGVMQNPRHLVRRRGQEARLRCSPMKGHSHVYWYRQLPEEGLKFMVYLQKENIIDESGMPKERFSAEFPKEGPSILRIQQVVRGDSAAYFCASSPQRGQNQPQHFGDGTRLSIL.

This rearrangement joins TRBV20-1 to TRBJ2-7; D is perhaps TRBD2 (7 bases). This CDR3 comprises 16 residues. Trimming cost V 1 base and J 4 bases, with 20 bases left between them. Germline V lookup: CDR1 DFQATT, CDR2 SNEGSKA (reference sequence). CDR3 nucleotide sequence: TGCAGTGCTAGAGGCGGGACCGGGGGGACACCTTACGAGCAGTACTTC. It encodes CSARGGTGGTPYEQYF.

This clonotype occurred a few times. The rearrangement joins TRBV20-1 to TRBJ2-5; either TRBD1 or TRBD2 may fit D (6 bases each). With 4 bases removed from V and 4 bases from J, the gap between germline ends came to 16 bases. The CDR3 is 14 amino acids. Germline V gene data show CDR1 as DFQATT and CDR2 as SNEGSKA (reference sequence). The CDR3 DNA reads as TGCAGTGCTACCCAGAAGGGGGGCCCAGAGACCCAGTACTTC. It specifies CSATQKGGPETQYF.

A few counts support this clonotype. This chain links TRBV20-1 with TRBJ2-1; D might be TRBD2 (6 bases). Germline assignment: CDR1 DFQATT and CDR2 SNEGSKA (reference sequence). The V end was cut by 6 bases, the J end by 5 bases, with 23 bases between. This CDR3 comprises 16 residues. Here the CDR3 reads CSAGSFSAGRHNEQFF. The CDR3 DNA sequence: TGCAGTGCCGGCAGCTTTAGCGCGGGGCGCCACAATGAGCAGTTCTTC.